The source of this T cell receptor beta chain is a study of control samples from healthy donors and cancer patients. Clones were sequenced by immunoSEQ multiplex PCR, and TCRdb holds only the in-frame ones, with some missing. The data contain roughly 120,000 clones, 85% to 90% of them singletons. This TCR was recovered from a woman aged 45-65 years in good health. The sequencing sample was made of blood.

In DNA, the CDR3 is TGTGCCAGCAGCTTGGTTTCTTATGGCTACACCTTC. Protein sequence: CASSLVSYGYTF. The chain uses TRBV5-6 and TRBJ1-2; D is undetermined. Germline assignment: CDR1 SGHDT and CDR2 YYEEEE. Trimming removed 0 bases at V and 5 bases at J, with 5 bases between. The CDR3 covers 12 residues. The whole variable domain, filled in from reference TRBV5-6 and TRBJ1-2, reads DAGVTQSPTHLIKTRGQQVTLRCSPKSGHDTVSWYQQALGQGPQFIFQYYEEEERQRGNFPDRFSGHQFPNYSSELNVNALLLGDSALYLCASSLVSYGYTFGSGTRLTVV.